Described below is a single T cell receptor beta chain sequence and its context. V lost 4 bases to trimming and J lost 0 bases; unmatched junction nucleotides: 10. CDR1 and CDR2 (germline): MDHEN, SYDVKM. This CDR3 region has 17 residues. This sample was included in a study of blood T cell repertoires in COVID-19. Study at large: Samples of COVID-19 (acute and convalescent) were obtained from the United States, Italy and Spain. Nucleic acid was either cDNA or gDNA, and it came from T cells, B-cell-depleted T cells, or PBMCs.

In the original analysis: The assay estimated nucleated cells by amplifying reference gene primers. Assay: immunoSEQ multiplex PCR; the TCRdb copy retains only in-frame clones and omits some. From that table come the V and J calls and clone size; the DNA was used to work out D and trimming. The table records roughly 50,000 clones, around 83% of them present only once. This chain uses TRBV28 with TRBJ2-5; 8 nucleotides line up with TRBD2. The clonotype originates from a woman aged 55-70 years with acute or convalescent COVID-19. Sample: peripheral blood. CDR3 amino acids: CASSSGGRGRYQETQYF. Here the CDR3 DNA reads TGTGCCAGCAGTTCGGGGGGGAGAGGACGGTACCAAGAGACCCAGTACTTC.